This TCR beta chain originates from a study of CD8 T cells in Susac syndrome. As regards this clonotype: Its antigen is not known.

Reverse transcription of about 0.5 to 1 ug RNA used random hexamers. Amplification of TCR beta CDR3 by immunoSEQ multiplex PCR spanned 54 Vbeta and 13 Jbeta. In TCRdb, the immunoSEQ multiplex PCR reads were re-called with MiXCR into one record per CDR3 protein. The data hold about 130,000 distinct CDR3 sequences, with approximately 90% observed a single time. Study-level points and caveats: The study recognized that the number of individuals in its TCR sequencing and HLA analysis was relatively small.

V shed 7 bases and J shed 2 bases, with 15 bases lying between them. The CDR3 has 14 residues. The multiple sclerosis controls were treatment-naive patients, and their relapsing-remitting disease was stable or active. While CD8+ and CD4+ T cells were isolated negatively, TEMRA cells were enriched by FACS. The source of this sequence is a human donor with multiple sclerosis. Sequencing was performed on CD8+ T cells from PBMCs. The V call is TRBV12-3 or TRBV12-4, the J call TRBJ2-7, with D perhaps assigned TRBD1 or TRBD2 (5 bases each). The CDR3 is CASKDRGVAYEQYF. CDR3 bases: TGTGCCAGCAAGGATCGAGGGGTAGCCTACGAGCAGTACTTC.